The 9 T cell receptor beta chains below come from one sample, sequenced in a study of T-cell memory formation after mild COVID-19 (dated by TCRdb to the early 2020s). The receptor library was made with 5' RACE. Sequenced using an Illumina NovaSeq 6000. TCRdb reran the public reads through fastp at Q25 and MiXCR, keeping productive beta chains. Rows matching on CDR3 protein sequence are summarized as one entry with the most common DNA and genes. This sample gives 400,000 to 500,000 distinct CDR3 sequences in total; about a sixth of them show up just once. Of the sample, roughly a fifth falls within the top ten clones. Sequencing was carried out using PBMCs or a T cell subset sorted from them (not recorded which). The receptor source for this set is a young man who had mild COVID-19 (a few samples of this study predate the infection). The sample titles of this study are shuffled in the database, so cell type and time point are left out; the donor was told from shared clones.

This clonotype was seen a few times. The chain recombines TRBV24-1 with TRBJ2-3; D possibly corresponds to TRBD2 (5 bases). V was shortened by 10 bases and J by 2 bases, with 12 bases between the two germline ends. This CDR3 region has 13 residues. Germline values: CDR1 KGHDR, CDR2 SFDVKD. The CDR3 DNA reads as TGTGCCACGAGGGCAGGAGCCACAGATACGCAGTATTTT. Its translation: CATRAGATDTQYF.

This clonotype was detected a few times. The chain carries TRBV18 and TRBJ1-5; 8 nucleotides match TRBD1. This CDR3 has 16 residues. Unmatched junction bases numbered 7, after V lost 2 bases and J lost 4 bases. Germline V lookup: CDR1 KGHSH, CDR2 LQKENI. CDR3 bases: TGTGCCAGCTCACCAAGGGGCAGGGGGCGGAATCAGCCCCAGCATTTT. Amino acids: CASSPRGRGRNQPQHF.

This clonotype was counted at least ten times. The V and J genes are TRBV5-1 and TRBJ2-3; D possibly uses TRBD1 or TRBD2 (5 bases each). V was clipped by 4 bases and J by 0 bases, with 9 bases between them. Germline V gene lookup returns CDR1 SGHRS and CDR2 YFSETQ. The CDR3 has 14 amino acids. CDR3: CASSRDGSTDTQYF. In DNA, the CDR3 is TGCGCCAGCAGCCGGGACGGTAGCACAGATACGCAGTATTTT.

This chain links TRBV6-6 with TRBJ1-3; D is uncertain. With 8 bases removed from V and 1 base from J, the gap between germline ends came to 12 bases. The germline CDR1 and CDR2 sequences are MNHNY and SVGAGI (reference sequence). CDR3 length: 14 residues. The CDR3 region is CASRESISGNTIYF. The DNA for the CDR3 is TGTGCCAGCCGGGAGTCAATATCTGGAAACACCATATATTTT.

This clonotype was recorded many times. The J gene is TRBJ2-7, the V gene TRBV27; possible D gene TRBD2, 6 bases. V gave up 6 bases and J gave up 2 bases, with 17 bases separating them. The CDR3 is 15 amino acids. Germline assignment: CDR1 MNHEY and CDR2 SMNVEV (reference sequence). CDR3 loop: CASSSRGVGPYEQYF. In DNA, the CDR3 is TGTGCCAGCAGCTCTCGCGGGGTGGGGCCCTACGAGCAGTACTTC.

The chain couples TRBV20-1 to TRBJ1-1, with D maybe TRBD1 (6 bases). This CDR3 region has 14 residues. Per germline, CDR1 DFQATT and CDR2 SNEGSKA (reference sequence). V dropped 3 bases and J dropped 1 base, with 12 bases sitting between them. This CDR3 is CSASRRGGNTEAFF. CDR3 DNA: TGCAGTGCTAGTCGGAGGGGGGGGAACACTGAAGCTTTCTTT.

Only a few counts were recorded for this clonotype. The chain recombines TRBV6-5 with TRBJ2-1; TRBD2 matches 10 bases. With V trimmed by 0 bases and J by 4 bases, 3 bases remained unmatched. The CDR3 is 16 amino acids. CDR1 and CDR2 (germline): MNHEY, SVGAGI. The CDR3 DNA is TGTGCCAGCAGTTACTCGGAGCGGGGGGGATACAATGAGCAGTTCTTC. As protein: CASSYSERGGYNEQFF.

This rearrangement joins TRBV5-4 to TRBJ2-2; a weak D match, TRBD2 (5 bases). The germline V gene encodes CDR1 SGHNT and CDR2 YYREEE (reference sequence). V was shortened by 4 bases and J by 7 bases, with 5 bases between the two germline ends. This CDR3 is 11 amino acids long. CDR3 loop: CASSEGGELFF. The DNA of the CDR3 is TGTGCCAGCAGCGAGGGCGGGGAGCTGTTTTTT.

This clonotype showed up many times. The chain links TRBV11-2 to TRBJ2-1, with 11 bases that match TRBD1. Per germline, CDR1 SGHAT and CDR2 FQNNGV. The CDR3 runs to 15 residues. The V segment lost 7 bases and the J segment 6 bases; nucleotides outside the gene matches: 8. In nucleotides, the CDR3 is TGTGCCAGCAACCCCGGACAGGGGGCGAGCAATGAGCAGTTCTTC. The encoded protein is CASNPGQGASNEQFF.